This TCR beta chain is drawn from a study of T cell clonality in common variable immunodeficiency. Control and CVID samples contributed equal amounts of genomic DNA. Some clones are missing from TCRdb's copy, which holds only in-frame ones; the method was immunoSEQ multiplex PCR. The sample offers about 52,000 clones and no singletons, the top ten holding roughly 1.8%. This clone was counted between two and nine times. The antigen remains undetermined. The read is 3 residues too short to cover the CDR3 end, so that end is filled in from the germline J gene. Germline values: CDR1 SEHNR, CDR2 FQNEAQ (reference sequence). V shed 5 bases, J shed 5 bases, and the junction held 6 bases outside the gene matches. The CDR3 has 15 residues. Study findings and constraints: Repertoire-complication correlations in CVID were limited by patient heterogeneity. CVID subjects shared fewer TCRbeta clones than healthy controls did.

This clonotype originated in a person aged 18 to 75 in good health. Material for sequencing was peripheral blood mononuclear cells. The V and J genes are TRBV7-9 and TRBJ2-7; TRBD2 aligns across 13 bases. The CDR3 DNA, read in part, is TGTGCCAGCAGCGCTAGGACTAGCGGGGGCCACGAG. This sequence encodes CASSARTSGGHE. The full CDR3 protein reads CASSARTSGGHEQYF. The variable domain in full, completed from reference TRBV7-9 and TRBJ2-7, reads DTGVSQNPRHKITKRGQNVTFRCDPISEHNRLYWYRQTLGQGPEFLTYFQNEAQLEKSRLLSDRFSAERPKGSFSTLEIQRTEQGDSAMYLCASSARTSGGHEQYFGPGTRLTVT.